The T cell receptor (beta chain) under discussion was sequenced for a study of blood T cell repertoires in COVID-19. The wider study: Researchers got acute and convalescent COVID-19 samples from the United States, Italy and Spain.

This clone was detected only once. Grouping used clinical history reported by participants in a survey and questionnaire. Among Cohort 3 donors, those recovered had two negative PCRs, clearance, or symptom resolution. Original data processing: Amplification from reference gene primers served as the basis for estimated nucleated cell counts. The data were produced by immunoSEQ multiplex PCR, yet TCRdb's version contains in-frame clones alone and is incomplete. That table furnishes V, J and clone size, whereas the DNA furnished D and trimming. The sample shows a few hundred thousand clones, 80% to 90% of them seen only once. What was sequenced was PBMCs or T cells enriched from blood (not recorded which). This receptor was taken from a woman between 18 and 29 years old who had recovered from COVID-19.

CDR3 in amino acids: CASNGQSSYEQYF. The CDR3 bases are TGTGCCAGCAATGGACAGTCCTCCTACGAGCAGTACTTC. The V call is TRBV2, the J call TRBJ2-7, with TRBD1 as a possible D gene (6 bases). Germline assignment: CDR1 SNHLY and CDR2 FYNNEI. Trimming took 7 bases from V and 0 from J, leaving 10 bases between them. The CDR3 totals 13 residues. The whole variable domain, remainder taken from reference TRBV2 and TRBJ2-7, is EPEVTQTPSHQVTQMGQEVILRCVPISNHLYFYWYRQILGQKVEFLVSFYNNEISEKSEIFDDQFSVERPDGSNFTLKIRSTKLEDSAMYFCASNGQSSYEQYFGPGTRLTVT.